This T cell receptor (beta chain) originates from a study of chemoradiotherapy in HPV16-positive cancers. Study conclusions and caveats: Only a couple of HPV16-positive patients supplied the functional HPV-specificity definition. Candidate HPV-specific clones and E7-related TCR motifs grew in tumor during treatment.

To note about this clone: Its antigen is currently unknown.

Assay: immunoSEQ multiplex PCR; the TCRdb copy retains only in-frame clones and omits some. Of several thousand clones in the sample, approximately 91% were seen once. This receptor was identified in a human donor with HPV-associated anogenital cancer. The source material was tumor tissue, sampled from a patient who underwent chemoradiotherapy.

The CDR3 here is CASRSGTANYGYTF. As DNA, the CDR3 is TGTGCCAGCAGATCCGGGACAGCTAACTATGGCTACACCTTC. This sequence joins TRBV7-2 and TRBJ1-2; 7 bases are shared with TRBD1. Unmatched junction bases numbered 4, after V lost 6 bases and J lost 0 bases. CDR3 length: 14 residues. Germline lookup yields CDR1 SGHTA and CDR2 FQGNSA.